A selection of T cell receptor beta chains follows, all from one sample in a study of cytomegalovirus exposure and HLA in healthy donors. Method: immunoSEQ multiplex PCR; TCRdb's copy keeps in-frame clones and lacks some. The data hold roughly 120,000 clones, with 80% observed a single time. The specimen was PBMCs. All receptors come from a male donor in good health and CMV-seronegative. The CDR3 runs from the conserved cysteine through the conserved F or W. The D gene is left open where the match is weak. Size tells how often a clone was seen (once, few, many) or the class of an expanded clone, and some rows leave it out.

j_call	d_call	clone_size	v_call	cdr3_aa	cdr3_nt
TRBJ2-3	TRBD2	.	TRBV5-6	CASSSGLSGRTGTDTQYF	TGTGCCAGCAGCTCAGGACTTAGCGGGAGAACAGGGACAGATACGCAGTATTTT
TRBJ1-2	TRBD1	.	TRBV30	CAWKRGRTNYGYTF	TGTGCCTGGAAGAGGGGGCGAACTAACTATGGCTACACCTTC
TRBJ2-3	TRBD2	.	TRBV4-2	CASSQDHRAGGSTDTQYF	TGTGCCAGCAGCCAAGATCATCGGGCGGGAGGGAGCACAGATACGCAGTATTTT
TRBJ2-7	.	.	TRBV21-1	CASSKGLHHGGGQYF	TGTGCCAGCAGCAAAGGATTACACCACGGGGGGGGGCAGTACTTC
TRBJ1-6	.	many	TRBV10-2	CASSFRVNSPLHF	TGCGCCAGCAGTTTCAGGGTGAATTCACCCCTCCACTTT
TRBJ2-7	.	.	TRBV30	CAWRFPQGYEQYF	TGTGCCTGGAGGTTCCCCCAGGGGTACGAGCAGTACTTC
TRBJ1-3	.	.	TRBV5-1	CASSIDSITLTGNTIYF	TGCGCCAGCAGCATAGACAGTATTACTCTAACCGGAAACACCATATATTTT
TRBJ1-2	.	.	TRBV6-5	CASSRGYGYTF	TGTGCCAGCAGTAGGGGCTATGGCTACACCTTC
TRBJ1-1	.	once	TRBV6-5	CASSFLPTENTEAFF	TGTGCCAGCAGCTTCCTACCCACAGAGAACACTGAAGCTTTCTTT
TRBJ1-2	.	.	TRBV30	CAWKGYGYTF	TGTGCCTGGAAGGGGTATGGCTACACCTTC
TRBJ1-2	TRBD1	.	TRBV19	CASISGRDRGADGYTF	TGTGCCAGTATCAGTGGACGGGACAGGGGGGCGGATGGCTACACCTTC
TRBJ1-4	TRBD1	.	TRBV4-3	CASSPQGGSSEKLFF	TGCGCCAGCAGCCCCCAGGGGGGAAGTAGTGAAAAACTGTTTTTT
TRBJ1-1	.	.	TRBV21-1	CASNDRDREDTEAFF	TGTGCCAGCAACGACCGGGACAGGGAGGACACTGAAGCTTTCTTT
TRBJ2-1	.	.	TRBV21-1	CASSTINSRTSGFYNEQFF	TGTGCCAGCAGCACTATAAACTCCCGGACTAGCGGATTTTACAATGAGCAGTTCTTC